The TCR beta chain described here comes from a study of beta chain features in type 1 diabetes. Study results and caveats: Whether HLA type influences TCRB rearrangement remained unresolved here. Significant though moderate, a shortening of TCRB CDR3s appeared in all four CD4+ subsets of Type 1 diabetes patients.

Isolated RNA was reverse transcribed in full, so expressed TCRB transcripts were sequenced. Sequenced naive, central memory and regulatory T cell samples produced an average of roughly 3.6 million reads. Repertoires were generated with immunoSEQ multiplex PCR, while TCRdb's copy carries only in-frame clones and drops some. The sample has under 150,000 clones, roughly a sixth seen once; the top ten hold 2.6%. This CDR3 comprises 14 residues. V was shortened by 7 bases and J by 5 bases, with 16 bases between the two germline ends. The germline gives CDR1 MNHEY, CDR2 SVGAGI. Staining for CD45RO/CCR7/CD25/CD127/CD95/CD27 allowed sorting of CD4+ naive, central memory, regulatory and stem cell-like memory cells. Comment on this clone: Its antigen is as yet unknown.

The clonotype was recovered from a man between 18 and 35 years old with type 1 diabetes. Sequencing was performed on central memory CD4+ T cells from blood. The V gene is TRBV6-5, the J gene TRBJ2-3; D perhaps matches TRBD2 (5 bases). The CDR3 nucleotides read TGTGCCAGCATGATGAGGGAGTGGGTAGATACGCAGTATTTT. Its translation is CASMMREWVDTQYF.